This T cell receptor (beta chain) was captured by sequencing in a study of beta chain features in type 1 diabetes. Expressed TCRB transcripts got sequenced, as all isolated RNA was reverse transcribed. Clones were sequenced by immunoSEQ multiplex PCR, and TCRdb holds only the in-frame ones, with some missing. Here the sample spans approximately 60,000 clones, approximately 62% being singletons. Per germline, CDR1 KGHSH and CDR2 LQKENI. The junction had 7 bases not matched to a gene; V was cut back by 4 bases and J by 5 bases. This CDR3 has 15 residues. The receptor was isolated from a woman in her late teens or twenties in good health. The chain recombines TRBV18 with TRBJ2-1, with TRBD1 identical over 8 bases. The sequencing input was Tregs from blood. CDR3 region: CASSQLLGQDNEQFF. CDR3 nucleotide sequence: TGTGCCAGCTCACAACTACTGGGACAGGACAATGAGCAGTTCTTC.